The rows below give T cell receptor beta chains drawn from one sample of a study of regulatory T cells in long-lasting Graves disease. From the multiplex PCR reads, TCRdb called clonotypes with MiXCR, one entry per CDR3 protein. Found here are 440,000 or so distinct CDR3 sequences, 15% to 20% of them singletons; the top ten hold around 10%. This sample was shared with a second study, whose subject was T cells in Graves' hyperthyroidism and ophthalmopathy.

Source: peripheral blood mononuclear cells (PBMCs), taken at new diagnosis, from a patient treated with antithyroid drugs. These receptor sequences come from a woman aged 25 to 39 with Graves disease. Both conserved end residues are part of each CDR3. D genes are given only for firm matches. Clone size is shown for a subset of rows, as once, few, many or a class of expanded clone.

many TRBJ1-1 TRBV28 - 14 CASRQGLENTEAFF TGTGCCAGCAGACAGGGATTAGAAAACACTGAAGCTTTCTTT
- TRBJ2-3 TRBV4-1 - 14 CASRQGSGPDTQYF TGCGCCAGCAGGCAAGGTAGCGGTCCAGATACGCAGTATTTT
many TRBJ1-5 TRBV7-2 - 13 CASSPKVGQPQHF TGTGCCAGCAGCCCTAAAGTGGGACAGCCCCAGCATTTT
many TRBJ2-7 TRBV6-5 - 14 CASSYFGREFEQYF TGTGCCAGCAGTTACTTCGGCAGGGAGTTCGAGCAGTACTTC
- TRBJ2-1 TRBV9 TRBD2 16 CASSVLSGSSYNEQFF TGTGCCAGCAGCGTACTCAGCGGGAGCTCCTACAATGAGCAGTTCTTC
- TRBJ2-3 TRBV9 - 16 CASSVVVGGITDTQYF TGTGCCAGCAGCGTAGTCGTCGGCGGTATCACAGATACGCAGTATTTT
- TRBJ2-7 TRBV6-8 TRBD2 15 CASSSTSGRVEEQYF TGTGCCAGCAGTTCGACTAGCGGGAGGGTGGAAGAGCAGTACTTC
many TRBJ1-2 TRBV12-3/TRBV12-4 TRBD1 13 CASSLRGRGGYTF TGTGCCAGCAGTCTCAGGGGGCGCGGAGGCTACACCTTC
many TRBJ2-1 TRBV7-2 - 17 CASSLLWGDGSYNEQFF TGTGCCAGCAGCTTACTTTGGGGTGATGGCTCCTACAATGAGCAGTTCTTC
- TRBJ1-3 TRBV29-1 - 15 CSVGAYKGSGNTIYF TGCAGCGTTGGTGCATACAAGGGCTCTGGAAACACCATATATTTT
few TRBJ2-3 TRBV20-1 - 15 CSARGPGTRTDTQYF TGCAGTGCTAGAGGCCCGGGGACTCGCACAGATACGCAGTATTTT
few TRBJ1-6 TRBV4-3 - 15 CASSQDGGLGSPLHF TGCGCCAGCAGCCAAGACGGGGGGCTTGGTTCACCCCTCCACTTT
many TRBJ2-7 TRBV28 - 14 CASSSLPQEYEQYF TGTGCCAGCAGCTCTCTACCTCAGGAATACGAGCAGTACTTC
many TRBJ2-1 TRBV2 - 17 CASSDWRLALSYNEQFF TGTGCCAGCAGTGATTGGCGATTGGCCTTATCCTACAATGAGCAGTTCTTC
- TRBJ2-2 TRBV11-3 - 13 CASSIWPTGELFF TGTGCCAGCAGCATCTGGCCTACCGGGGAGCTGTTTTTT
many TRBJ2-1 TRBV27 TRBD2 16 CASVQGASGRTDEQFF TGTGCCAGTGTGCAGGGGGCTAGCGGGAGGACAGATGAGCAGTTCTTC
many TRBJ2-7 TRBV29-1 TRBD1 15 CSVYDYRDSSYEQYF TGCAGCGTTTACGACTACCGGGACAGCTCCTACGAGCAGTACTTC
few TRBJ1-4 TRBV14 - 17 CANSQPPGFATNEKLFF TGTGCCAACAGCCAACCCCCGGGATTTGCAACTAATGAAAAACTGTTTTTT
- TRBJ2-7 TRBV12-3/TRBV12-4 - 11 CVSSFLYEQYF TGTGTCAGCAGTTTTCTCTACGAGCAGTACTTC